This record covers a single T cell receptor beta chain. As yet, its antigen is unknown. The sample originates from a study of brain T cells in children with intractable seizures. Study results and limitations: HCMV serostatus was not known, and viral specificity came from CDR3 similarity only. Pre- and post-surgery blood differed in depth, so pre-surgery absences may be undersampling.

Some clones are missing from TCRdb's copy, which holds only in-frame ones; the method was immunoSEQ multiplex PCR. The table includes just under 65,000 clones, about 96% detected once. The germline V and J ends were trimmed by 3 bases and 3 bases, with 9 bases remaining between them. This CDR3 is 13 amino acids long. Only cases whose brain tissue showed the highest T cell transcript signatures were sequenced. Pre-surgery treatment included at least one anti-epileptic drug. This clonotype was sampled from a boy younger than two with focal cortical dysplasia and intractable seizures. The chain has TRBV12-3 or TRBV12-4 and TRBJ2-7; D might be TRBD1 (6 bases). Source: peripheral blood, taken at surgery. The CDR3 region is CASSLGQNYEQYF. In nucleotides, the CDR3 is TGTGCCAGCAGTTTGGGACAAAACTACGAGCAGTACTTC.